These 12 T cell receptor beta chains were all obtained from the same sample, sequenced in a study of cytomegalovirus exposure and HLA in healthy donors. PCR was performed using 60 Vbeta and 13 Jbeta primers. Sequencing was performed with immunoSEQ multiplex PCR; in TCRdb, only in-frame clones are kept and a portion is missing. Here the sample spans 150,000 or so clones, roughly 84% being singletons. Sequencing was done on a sample of PBMCs. These receptors were taken from a boy aged 2 to 9 in good health and CMV-seronegative.

CDR3 in amino acids: CASSFRQGAGDTQYF. DNA for the CDR3: TGTGCCAGCAGTTTTCGACAAGGGGCCGGAGATACGCAGTATTTT. This chain connects TRBV6-5 to TRBJ2-3; tentative D call: TRBD1 (5 bases). Deletions cut 4 bases from V and 5 bases from J, with 16 bases between. In germline, CDR1 is MNHEY, CDR2 SVGAGI. The CDR3 is made up of 15 amino acids.

J is TRBJ2-2 and V is TRBV19; the D gene is possibly TRBD2 (6 bases). There are 16 residues in the CDR3. Germline assignment: CDR1 LNHDA and CDR2 SQIVND (reference sequence). V shed 3 bases and J shed 4 bases, with 15 bases lying between them. For the CDR3, the DNA is TGTGCCAGTAGTATTGCCCCGGGACTCATCACCGGGGAGCTGTTTTTT. This encodes CASSIAPGLITGELFF.

The chain carries TRBV9 and TRBJ2-5; 8 bases fit TRBD1. The CDR3 covers 15 residues. Trimming removed 4 bases from V and 5 bases from J; junction bases left unmatched: 10. Germline V gene data show CDR1 as SGDLS and CDR2 as YYNGEE. In DNA, the CDR3 is TGTGCCAGCAGCCCCGGACAGGGTCTTTGGGAGACCCAGTACTTC. Amino acids: CASSPGQGLWETQYF.

Concerning this clone itself: This sample includes further DNA sequences coding for the same CDR3. The CDR3 sequence: CSGAGLAGAYNEQFF. The CDR3 DNA reads TGCAGCGGCGCGGGGCTAGCGGGGGCATACAATGAGCAGTTCTTC. The chain joins TRBV29-1 to TRBJ2-1; 10 bases map to TRBD2. The CDR3 consists of 15 residues. CDR1 is SQVTM and CDR2 is ANQGSEA in the germline V gene. Trimming at V came to 7 bases and at J to 4 bases, leaving 10 bases not matched to a gene.

This clone was seen a few times. This chain links TRBV6-5 with TRBJ2-3; 9 bases align to TRBD2. The germline gives CDR1 MNHEY, CDR2 SVGAGI. The length of the CDR3 is 15 residues. Trimming took 6 bases from V and 0 from J; bases not matched to a gene: 4. The CDR3 region is CASSRLAESTDTQYF. DNA of the CDR3: TGTGCCAGCAGCCGACTAGCGGAGAGCACAGATACGCAGTATTTT.

This sequence joins TRBV27 and TRBJ2-2; 10 bases are a match to TRBD2. With V trimmed by 6 bases and J by 7 bases, 14 bases remained unmatched. Per germline, CDR1 MNHEY and CDR2 SMNVEV (reference sequence). The CDR3 consists of 17 residues. CDR3 sequence: CASSPLTSGMVGGELFF. Here the CDR3 DNA reads TGTGCCAGCAGCCCCTTAACTAGCGGGATGGTGGGCGGGGAGCTGTTTTTT.

The chain employs TRBV28 and TRBJ1-5; the D gene is possibly TRBD1 (5 bases). Trimming took off 3 bases at V and 1 base at J, with 7 bases between the two ends. The CDR3 length is 14 residues. Per the germline V gene, CDR1 is MDHEN and CDR2 is SYDVKM. The CDR3 region has the DNA TGTGCCAGCAGTTTCTCAGGGAGCAATCAGCCCCAGCATTTT. Amino acid sequence: CASSFSGSNQPQHF.

DNA for the CDR3: TGCGCCAGCAGCATCGCGACTAGCGGCTCCTACGAGCAGTACTTC. The encoded protein is CASSIATSGSYEQYF. The rearrangement links TRBV4-1 to TRBJ2-7; 9 nucleotides match TRBD2. V lost 5 bases to trimming and J lost 0 bases; unmatched junction nucleotides: 5. Germline values: CDR1 MGHRA, CDR2 YSYEKL. This CDR3 contains 15 residues.

V usage is TRBV27 and J usage is TRBJ2-1, with TRBD2 identical over 9 bases. The germline CDR1 and CDR2 sequences are MNHEY and SMNVEV (reference sequence). The CDR3 extends over 16 amino acids. The trim removed 1 base at V and 6 bases at J, leaving 7 bases unmatched. The CDR3 nucleotides are TGTGCCAGCAGTTTATTAGTCCCTAGCGGGACCAATGAGCAGTTCTTC. Its translation: CASSLLVPSGTNEQFF.

The V call is TRBV4-2, the J call TRBJ1-2; D gene uncertain. This CDR3 has 12 residues. V lost 5 bases and J lost 6, with 10 bases in between. In germline, CDR1 is LGHNA, CDR2 YNFKEQ. Written as DNA, the CDR3 is TGTGCCAGCAGCTCAGACGGGGATGGCTACACCTTC. Amino acids: CASSSDGDGYTF.

The rearrangement uses TRBV2 and TRBJ2-1; 9 bases agree with TRBD1. This CDR3 is built from 16 residues. Germline V lookup: CDR1 SNHLY, CDR2 FYNNEI. The ends lost 5 bases at V and 2 bases at J; junction bases unmatched: 7. For the CDR3, the DNA is TGTGCCAGCAGTCCCGGGACAGGGAACCCCTACAATGAGCAGTTCTTC. As protein: CASSPGTGNPYNEQFF.

The V call is TRBV21-1, the J call TRBJ2-7; the table names TRBD2, a call not compared with the DNA. TRBV21-1 constitutes a pseudogene. This CDR3 comprises 15 residues. For the CDR3, the DNA is TGTGCCAGCAGCAAAGTTAGTCGGGTTTCCTACGAGCAGTACTTC. Its protein is CASSKVSRVSYEQYF.